Listed below are T cell receptor beta chains from one sample, sequenced in a study of control samples from healthy donors and cancer patients. TCRdb keeps only in-frame clones here, not all; method: immunoSEQ multiplex PCR. This table has under 150,000 clones, approximately 88% appearing once. Sequencing used blood. These receptor sequences come from a man aged 30-40 years in good health. CDR3s include the opening cysteine and the closing phenylalanine or tryptophan. The D gene is left open where the match is weak. Clone size is shown for a subset of rows, as once, few, many or a class of expanded clone.

.	TRBD1	TRBV11-3	TRBJ2-5	CASSDTGGGIEEGFQETQYF	TGTGCCAGCAGCGACACAGGGGGCGGGATAGAGGAGGGGTTCCAAGAGACCCAGTACTTC
.	TRBD2	TRBV27	TRBJ2-7	CASTLVPGLEYEQYF	TGTGCCAGCACTCTAGTGCCGGGACTAGAGTACGAGCAGTACTTC
.	.	TRBV12-3/TRBV12-4	TRBJ2-3	CASSFFQGDTQYF	TGTGCCAGCAGTTTTTTTCAAGGAGATACGCAGTATTTT
.	.	TRBV18	TRBJ1-1	CASSPPSVNTEAFF	TGTGCCAGCTCACCACCGTCGGTGAACACTGAAGCTTTCTTT
.	.	TRBV10-2	TRBJ1-5	CASSVDVRQPQHF	TGCGCCAGCAGTGTGGACGTGAGGCAGCCCCAGCATTTT
.	.	TRBV4-3	TRBJ1-2	CASSQETRYGYTF	TGCGCCAGCAGCCAAGAGACAAGATATGGCTACACCTTC
.	.	TRBV4-3	TRBJ1-3	CASSPGVGNTIYF	TGCGCCAGCAGCCCCGGCGTTGGAAACACCATATATTTT
.	.	TRBV11-1	TRBJ1-3	CASSLTDTSGNTIYF	TGTGCCAGCAGCTTAACGGACACCTCTGGAAACACCATATATTTT
.	TRBD1	TRBV27	TRBJ2-3	CASRSTGVINTQYF	TGTGCCAGCAGGAGCACAGGGGTTATTAATACGCAGTATTTT
.	.	TRBV3-1/TRBV3-2	TRBJ2-2	CASSLRETDGELFF	TGTGCCAGCAGCCTCCGGGAGACAGACGGGGAGCTGTTTTTT
.	.	TRBV30	TRBJ1-5	CAWSVGREQPQHF	TGTGCCTGGAGTGTTGGCAGAGAACAGCCCCAGCATTTT
.	.	TRBV7-9	TRBJ2-2	CASSSGPTGELFF	TGTGCCAGCAGCTCCGGACCCACCGGGGAGCTGTTTTTT
.	.	TRBV6-5	TRBJ1-1	CASNRGLNTEAFF	TGTGCCAGCAACCGCGGCTTGAACACTGAAGCTTTCTTT
.	.	TRBV30	TRBJ2-4	CAWRGENIQYF	TGTGCCTGGAGGGGCGAAAACATTCAGTACTTC
.	.	TRBV29-1	TRBJ1-1	CSDSDSSLNTEAFF	TGCAGCGATTCGGACAGTTCATTGAACACTGAAGCTTTCTTT
.	.	TRBV2	TRBJ2-7	CASRKQAVENEQYF	TGTGCCAGCAGGAAACAGGCTGTCGAAAACGAGCAGTACTTC
.	.	TRBV7-9	TRBJ1-1	CASSFQGRRTTEAFF	TGTGCCAGCAGCTTCCAGGGACGGAGGACCACTGAAGCTTTCTTT
.	.	TRBV5-6	TRBJ1-1	CASSLARTAGTEAFF	TGTGCCAGCAGCTTGGCCCGGACAGCGGGAACTGAAGCTTTCTTT
.	TRBD1	TRBV30	TRBJ1-1	CALQRQGVNTEAFF	TGTGCCTTACAAAGACAGGGAGTTAACACTGAAGCTTTCTTT
.	TRBD1	TRBV7-6	TRBJ2-2	CASSLLTGTVNTGELFF	TGTGCCAGCAGCTTGTTAACCGGGACAGTTAACACCGGGGAGCTGTTTTTT
.	.	TRBV5-6	TRBJ2-7	CASSLPGPNEQYF	TGTGCCAGCAGCTTGCCGGGTCCCAACGAGCAGTACTTC
few	TRBD1	TRBV29-1	TRBJ2-7	CSVGSDRGSYEQYF	TGCAGCGTTGGGTCGGACAGGGGATCCTACGAGCAGTACTTC
.	.	TRBV9	TRBJ2-3	CASSILTKDTQYF	TGTGCCAGCAGCATCCTGACCAAAGATACGCAGTATTTT
.	.	TRBV27	TRBJ1-2	CASSLYANYGYTF	TGTGCCAGCAGTTTGTACGCTAACTATGGCTACACCTTC
.	TRBD1	TRBV4-1	TRBJ1-3	CASSKGQGEGSGNTIYF	TGCGCCAGCAGCAAAGGACAGGGAGAGGGATCTGGAAACACCATATATTTT
once	TRBD2	TRBV7-3	TRBJ2-3	CASSPRGPGLAGGHTDTQYF	TGTGCCAGCAGCCCAAGAGGGCCGGGACTAGCGGGAGGACACACAGATACGCAGTATTTT
.	TRBD2	TRBV2	TRBJ2-3	CASSDPAGSTDTQYF	TGTGCCAGCAGTGATCCAGCGGGAAGCACAGATACGCAGTATTTT
.	.	TRBV5-6	TRBJ2-7	CASSLGGSSYEQYF	TGTGCCAGCAGCTTGGGCGGTAGCTCCTACGAGCAGTACTTC
.	TRBD1	TRBV5-6	TRBJ2-7	CASSPFRGTGTYEQYF	TGTGCCAGCAGCCCCTTTAGGGGGACAGGGACCTACGAGCAGTACTTC
once	.	TRBV5-1	TRBJ2-7	CASSYGDTNSYEQYF	TGCGCCAGCAGCTACGGAGACACAAACTCCTACGAGCAGTACTTC
.	TRBD1	TRBV5-4	TRBJ1-4	CASSRDRAANEKLFF	TGTGCCAGCAGCCGAGACAGGGCTGCTAATGAAAAACTGTTTTTT
.	TRBD1	TRBV19	TRBJ2-7	CASSPTGGSYEQYF	TGTGCCAGTAGTCCGACAGGGGGCTCCTACGAGCAGTACTTC
.	.	TRBV20-1	TRBJ2-4	CSASGRQENGF	TGCAGTGCTAGCGGGCGGCAGGAGAATGGTTTC
.	.	TRBV24-1	TRBJ1-2	CATSETRDGNYGYTF	TGTGCCACCAGTGAGACCCGGGACGGTAACTATGGCTACACCTTC
.	.	TRBV27	TRBJ2-7	CASRKDYEQYF	TGTGCCAGCAGGAAGGACTACGAGCAGTACTTC
.	TRBD2	TRBV7-2	TRBJ2-2	CASSLGASGSRGGELFF	TGTGCCAGCAGCTTAGGGGCTAGCGGGAGTAGGGGCGGGGAGCTGTTTTTT
.	.	TRBV6-2/TRBV6-3	TRBJ2-5	CASSNTNLPETQYF	TGTGCCAGCAGCAACACCAATTTGCCGGAGACCCAGTACTTC
.	.	TRBV30	TRBJ1-3	CAWMGQGAGNTIYF	TGTGCCTGGATGGGCCAAGGGGCTGGAAACACCATATATTTT